This T cell receptor beta chain was identified during a study of control samples from healthy donors and cancer patients. This table comes from immunoSEQ multiplex PCR, and its TCRdb copy is limited to in-frame clones, with some not included. The data hold some 57,000 clones, with around 95% observed a single time. The germline CDR1 and CDR2 sequences are LNHDA and SQIVND (reference sequence). V gave up 3 bases and J gave up 2 bases, with 13 bases separating them. The CDR3 is made up of 15 amino acids. The sequenced material came from blood. The chain combines TRBV19 with TRBJ1-2; D gene ambiguous. The TCR comes from a woman between 25 and 40 years old in good health. In DNA form, the CDR3 reads TGTGCCAGTAGTATCCAGAACGGAGACAACTATGGCTACACCTTC. Its protein product is CASSIQNGDNYGYTF.